Listed below are T cell receptor beta chains from one sample, sequenced in a study of CD8 T cells in Susac syndrome. TCRdb independently ran MiXCR on the immunoSEQ multiplex PCR reads; one entry per CDR3 protein. The table lists around 150,000 distinct CDR3 sequences, around 95% of them singletons, with roughly 0.2% in the top ten. The sequenced sample was CD8+ T cells from PBMCs. The receptor source for this set is a human donor with Susac syndrome. The CDR3 runs from the conserved cysteine through the conserved F or W. Rows may omit the clone size; those that give it use once, few, many or a size class.

V gene: TRBV5-1; J gene: TRBJ2-5; clone size: NA; CDR3 protein: CASSLATSGSETQYF
V gene: TRBV7-6; J gene: TRBJ1-1; clone size: NA; CDR3 protein: CATAGGWGDNTEAFF
V gene: TRBV9; J gene: TRBJ2-7; clone size: NA; CDR3 protein: CASSVGLAGGNEQYF
V gene: TRBV28; J gene: TRBJ1-2; clone size: NA; CDR3 protein: CASSFEGEERRGYTF
V gene: TRBV7-6; J gene: TRBJ2-7; clone size: NA; CDR3 protein: CASSDAGQGSYEQYF
V gene: TRBV27; J gene: TRBJ1-2; clone size: NA; CDR3 protein: CASSLSGQGYTF
V gene: TRBV9; J gene: TRBJ2-3; clone size: NA; CDR3 protein: CASSAAGLASTDTQYF
V gene: TRBV12-3/TRBV12-4; J gene: TRBJ2-7; clone size: NA; CDR3 protein: CASSLVTYYEQYF
V gene: TRBV15; J gene: TRBJ2-3; clone size: NA; CDR3 protein: CATSSYKYTDTQYF
V gene: TRBV5-1; J gene: TRBJ2-6; clone size: NA; CDR3 protein: CASSSGGVGANVLTF
V gene: TRBV19; J gene: TRBJ2-2; clone size: NA; CDR3 protein: CASSIDDGGTGELFF
V gene: TRBV6-5; J gene: TRBJ1-2; clone size: NA; CDR3 protein: CASSYGSSGYTF
V gene: TRBV6-5; J gene: TRBJ1-2; clone size: NA; CDR3 protein: CASSYEADSRGLRTF
V gene: TRBV27; J gene: TRBJ2-2; clone size: NA; CDR3 protein: CASRDYNTGELFF
V gene: TRBV27; J gene: TRBJ1-5; clone size: NA; CDR3 protein: CASSLSGSGQPQHF
V gene: TRBV20-1; J gene: TRBJ2-1; clone size: NA; CDR3 protein: CSAAWTGKEFF
V gene: TRBV10-3; J gene: TRBJ1-5; clone size: NA; CDR3 protein: CAIRETRNQPQHF
V gene: TRBV7-9; J gene: TRBJ1-2; clone size: NA; CDR3 protein: CASSPRQGYGYTF
V gene: TRBV4-2; J gene: TRBJ2-3; clone size: NA; CDR3 protein: CASSQWRRATDTQYF
V gene: TRBV25-1; J gene: TRBJ1-1; clone size: NA; CDR3 protein: CASFPDERVNTEAFF
V gene: TRBV19; J gene: TRBJ1-5; clone size: NA; CDR3 protein: CATRTGVGYSNQPQHF
V gene: TRBV27; J gene: TRBJ1-5; clone size: NA; CDR3 protein: CASSLSGGGGNQPQHF
V gene: TRBV10-3; J gene: TRBJ2-7; clone size: NA; CDR3 protein: CAISEFPWDRGIYEQYF
V gene: TRBV2; J gene: TRBJ1-1; clone size: NA; CDR3 protein: CASSEEGLGEAFF
V gene: TRBV5-4; J gene: TRBJ2-7; clone size: NA; CDR3 protein: CASSLGLAPYEQYF
V gene: TRBV9; J gene: TRBJ2-4; clone size: NA; CDR3 protein: CASSASGGGSNIQYF
V gene: TRBV6-6; J gene: TRBJ1-1; clone size: NA; CDR3 protein: CASSLEFVNTEAFF
V gene: TRBV9; J gene: TRBJ2-2; clone size: once; CDR3 protein: CASQTGANTGELFF
V gene: TRBV11-1; J gene: TRBJ2-7; clone size: NA; CDR3 protein: CASSPPDYEQYF
V gene: TRBV7-6; J gene: TRBJ1-1; clone size: NA; CDR3 protein: CASSSGPRTEAFF
V gene: TRBV20-1; J gene: TRBJ2-7; clone size: once; CDR3 protein: CSAAPGGRSSYEQYF
V gene: TRBV20-1; J gene: TRBJ2-1; clone size: NA; CDR3 protein: CSARVPAGPRYNEQFF
V gene: TRBV9; J gene: TRBJ1-2; clone size: NA; CDR3 protein: CASSVAQLANYGYTF
V gene: TRBV20-1; J gene: TRBJ2-4; clone size: NA; CDR3 protein: CSAEGLAGGIGKNIQYF
V gene: TRBV6-5; J gene: TRBJ2-5; clone size: NA; CDR3 protein: CASRYRWGLAEKETQYF
V gene: TRBV20-1; J gene: TRBJ2-7; clone size: NA; CDR3 protein: CSARDKSLAGVSYAYEQYF
V gene: TRBV10-3; J gene: TRBJ2-2; clone size: NA; CDR3 protein: CAIITSDTGELFF
V gene: TRBV5-6; J gene: TRBJ2-1; clone size: NA; CDR3 protein: CASSLAFGVDEQFF